This TCR beta chain is drawn from a study of T-cell memory formation after mild COVID-19. Of note for this clonotype: Its antigen is not known.

The CDR3 runs 14 residues. Trimming removed 1 base from V and 7 bases from J, with 14 bases in between. Germline V gives CDR1 SGHDT, CDR2 YYEEEE. Each CDR3 protein gets one entry after TCRdb re-called the 5' RACE reads with MiXCR. The sample has around 250,000 distinct CDR3 sequences; around 15% are singletons. Study-level findings and limits: The main location of contracting CD4+ clones was CM and EM, and that of contracting CD8+ clones was EMRA. Some clones that responded were present in memory (sampled pre-infection), which suggests cross-reactive memory joined.

The sequenced material came from PBMCs or a T cell subset sorted from them (not recorded which). The chain is built from TRBV5-6 and TRBJ1-2, with D possibly being TRBD1 (6 bases). This TCR was sampled from a man between 18 and 35 years old who had mild COVID-19 (a few samples of this study predate the infection). Cell type and time point are not known. Here the CDR3 reads CASSLWGPPSGYTF. The CDR3 bases are TGTGCCAGCAGCTTGTGGGGGCCCCCCTCTGGCTACACCTTC. Full variable domain (remainder filled in from reference TRBV5-6 and TRBJ1-2): DAGVTQSPTHLIKTRGQQVTLRCSPKSGHDTVSWYQQALGQGPQFIFQYYEEEERQRGNFPDRFSGHQFPNYSSELNVNALLLGDSALYLCASSLWGPPSGYTFGSGTRLTVV.